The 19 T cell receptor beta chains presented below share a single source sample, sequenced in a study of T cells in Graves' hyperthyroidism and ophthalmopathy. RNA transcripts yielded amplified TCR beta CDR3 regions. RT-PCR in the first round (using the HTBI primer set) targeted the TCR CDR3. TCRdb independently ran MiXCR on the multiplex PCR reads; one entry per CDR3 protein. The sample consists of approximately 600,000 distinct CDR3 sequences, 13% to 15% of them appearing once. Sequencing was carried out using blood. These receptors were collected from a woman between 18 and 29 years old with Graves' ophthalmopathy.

CDR3 residues: CASSRIGANYGYTF. The CDR3 region has the DNA TGTGCCAGCAGCCGAATAGGGGCCAACTATGGCTACACCTTC. V usage is TRBV3-2 and J usage is TRBJ1-2. TRBV3-2 is an annotated pseudogene. The CDR3 is 14 amino acids.

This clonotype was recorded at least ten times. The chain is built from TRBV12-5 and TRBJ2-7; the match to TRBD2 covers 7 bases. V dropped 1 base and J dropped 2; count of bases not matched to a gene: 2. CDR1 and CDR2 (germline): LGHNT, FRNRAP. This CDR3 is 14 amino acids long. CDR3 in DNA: TGTGCTAGTGGTTTGGGACTAGCCCCCTACGAGCAGTACTTC. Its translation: CASGLGLAPYEQYF.

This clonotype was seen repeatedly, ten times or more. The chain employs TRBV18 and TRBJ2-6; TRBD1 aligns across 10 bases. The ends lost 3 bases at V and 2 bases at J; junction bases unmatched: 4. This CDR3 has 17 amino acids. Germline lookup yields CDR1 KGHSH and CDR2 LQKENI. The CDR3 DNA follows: TGTGCCAGCTCACCGGGACAGGGGACTCCTGGGGCCAACGTCCTGACTTTC. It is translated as CASSPGQGTPGANVLTF.

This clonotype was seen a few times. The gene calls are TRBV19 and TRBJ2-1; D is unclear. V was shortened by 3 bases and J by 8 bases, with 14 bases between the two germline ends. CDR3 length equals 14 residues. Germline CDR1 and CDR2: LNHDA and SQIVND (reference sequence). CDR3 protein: CASSMFSSRDEQFF. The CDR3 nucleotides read TGTGCCAGTAGTATGTTCAGCAGTAGGGATGAGCAGTTCTTC. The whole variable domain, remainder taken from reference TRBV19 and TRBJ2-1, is DGGITQSPKYLFRKEGQNVTLSCEQNLNHDAMYWYRQDPGQGLRLIYYSQIVNDFQKGDIAEGYSVSREKKESFPLTVTSAQKNPTAFYLCASSMFSSRDEQFFGPGTRLTVL.

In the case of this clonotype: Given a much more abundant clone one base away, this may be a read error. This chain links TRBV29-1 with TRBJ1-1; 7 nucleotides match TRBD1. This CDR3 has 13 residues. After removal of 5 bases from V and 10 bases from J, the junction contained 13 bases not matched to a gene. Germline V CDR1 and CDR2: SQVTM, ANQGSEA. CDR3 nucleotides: TGCAGCGTTTTACGTGACAGGGCGCCTGGAGCTTTCTTT. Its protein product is CSVLRDRAPGAFF.

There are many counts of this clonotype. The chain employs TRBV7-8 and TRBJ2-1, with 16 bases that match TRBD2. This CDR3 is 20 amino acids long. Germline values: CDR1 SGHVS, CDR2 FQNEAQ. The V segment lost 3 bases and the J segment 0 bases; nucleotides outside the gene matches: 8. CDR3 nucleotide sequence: TGTGCCAGCAGCTTGCCGGGACTAGCGGGAGGGCCAAGCTCCTACAATGAGCAGTTCTTC. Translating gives CASSLPGLAGGPSSYNEQFF.

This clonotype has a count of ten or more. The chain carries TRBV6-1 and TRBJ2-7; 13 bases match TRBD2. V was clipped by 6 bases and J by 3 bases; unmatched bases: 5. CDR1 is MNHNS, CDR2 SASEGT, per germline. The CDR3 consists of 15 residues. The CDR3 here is CASSTGLAGFYEQYF. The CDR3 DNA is TGTGCCAGCAGCACGGGACTAGCGGGGTTCTACGAGCAGTACTTC.

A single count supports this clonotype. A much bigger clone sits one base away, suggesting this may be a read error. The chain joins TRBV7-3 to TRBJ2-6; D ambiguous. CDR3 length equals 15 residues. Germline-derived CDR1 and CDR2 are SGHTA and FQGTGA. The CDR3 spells CATALDGSGSNVLTF. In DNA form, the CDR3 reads TGTGCCACCGCCTTGGACGGCTCTGGGTCCAACGTCCTGACTTTC.

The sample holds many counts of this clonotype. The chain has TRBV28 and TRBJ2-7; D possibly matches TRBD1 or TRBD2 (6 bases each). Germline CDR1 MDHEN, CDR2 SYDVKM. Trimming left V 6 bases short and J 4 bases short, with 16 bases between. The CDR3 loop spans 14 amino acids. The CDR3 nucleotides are TGTGCCAGCAGGCCCGCGAAAGGGGGGTACGAGCAGTACTTC. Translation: CASRPAKGGYEQYF.

The chain's CDR3 is CASSQQGQGGTEAFF. CDR3 sequence (DNA): TGCGCCAGCAGCCAACAGGGACAGGGGGGCACTGAAGCTTTCTTT. The chain uses TRBV4-1 and TRBJ1-1, with 11 bases lining up with TRBD1. Germline CDR1 reads MGHRA; CDR2 reads YSYEKL. The CDR3 is 15 residues long. V shed 2 bases and J 4 bases; nucleotides not matched to a gene: 3.

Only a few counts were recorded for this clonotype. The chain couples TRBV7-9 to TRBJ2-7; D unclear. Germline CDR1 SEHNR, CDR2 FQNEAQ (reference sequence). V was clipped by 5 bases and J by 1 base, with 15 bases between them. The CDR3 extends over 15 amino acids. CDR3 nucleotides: TGTGCCAGCAGCCCTTCGGAGACGGCGTCCTACGAGCAGTACTTC. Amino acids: CASSPSETASYEQYF.

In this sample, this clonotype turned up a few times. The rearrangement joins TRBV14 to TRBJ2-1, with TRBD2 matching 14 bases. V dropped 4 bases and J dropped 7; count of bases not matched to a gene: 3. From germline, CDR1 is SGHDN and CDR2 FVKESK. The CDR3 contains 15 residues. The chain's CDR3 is CASSRTSGRWNEQFF. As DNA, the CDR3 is TGTGCCAGCAGCCGGACTAGCGGGAGGTGGAATGAGCAGTTCTTC.

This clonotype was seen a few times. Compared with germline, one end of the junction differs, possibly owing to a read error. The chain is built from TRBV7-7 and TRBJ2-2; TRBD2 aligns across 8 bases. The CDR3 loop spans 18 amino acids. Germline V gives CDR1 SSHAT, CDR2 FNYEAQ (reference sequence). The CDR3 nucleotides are TGTGCTAGCAGCGCTGACTTTTTTAGCGGGAAGTTCACCGGGGAGCTGTTTTTT. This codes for CASSADFFSGKFTGELFF.

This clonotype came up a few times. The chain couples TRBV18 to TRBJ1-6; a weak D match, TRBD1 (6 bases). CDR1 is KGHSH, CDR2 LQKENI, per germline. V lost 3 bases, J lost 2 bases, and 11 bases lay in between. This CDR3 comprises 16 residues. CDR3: CASSPRTVAYNSPLHF. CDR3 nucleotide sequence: TGTGCCAGCTCACCGCGGACAGTGGCCTATAATTCACCCCTCCACTTT.

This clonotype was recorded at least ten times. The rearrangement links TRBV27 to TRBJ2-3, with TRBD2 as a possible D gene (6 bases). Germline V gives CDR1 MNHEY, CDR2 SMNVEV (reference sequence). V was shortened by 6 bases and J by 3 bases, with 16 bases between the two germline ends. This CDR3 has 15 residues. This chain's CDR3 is CASSLAALNTDTQYF. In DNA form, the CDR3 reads TGTGCCAGCAGCTTAGCGGCTCTCAATACAGATACGCAGTATTTT.

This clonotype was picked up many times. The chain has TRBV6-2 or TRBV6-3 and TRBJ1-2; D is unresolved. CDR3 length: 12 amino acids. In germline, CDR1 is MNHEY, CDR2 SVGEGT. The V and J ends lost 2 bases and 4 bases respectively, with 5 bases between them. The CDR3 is CASSYAAYGYTF. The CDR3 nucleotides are TGTGCCAGCAGTTACGCAGCCTATGGCTACACCTTC.

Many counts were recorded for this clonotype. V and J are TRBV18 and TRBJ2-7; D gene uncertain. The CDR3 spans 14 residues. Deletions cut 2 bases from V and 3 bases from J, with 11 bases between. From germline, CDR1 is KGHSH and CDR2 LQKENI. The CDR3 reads CASSPGNRYYEQYF. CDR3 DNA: TGTGCCAGCTCACCAGGGAACAGATACTACGAGCAGTACTTC.

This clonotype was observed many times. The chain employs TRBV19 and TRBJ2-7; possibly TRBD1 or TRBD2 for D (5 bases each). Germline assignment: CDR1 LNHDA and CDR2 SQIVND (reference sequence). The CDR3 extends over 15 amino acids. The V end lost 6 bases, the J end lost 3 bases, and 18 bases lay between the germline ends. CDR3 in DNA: TGTGCCAGTAGCGGACCGGGACCAAACGACTACGAGCAGTACTTC. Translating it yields CASSGPGPNDYEQYF.

The CDR3 DNA reads as TGTGCCAGCAGCCAAGATTGGGGGGACAATGAGCAGTTCTTC. Residues: CASSQDWGDNEQFF. The V call is TRBV3-1, the J call TRBJ2-1, with a possible D match to TRBD2 (6 bases). V dropped 0 bases and J dropped 5 bases, with 8 bases sitting between them. This CDR3 is 14 amino acids long. Germline V gene lookup returns CDR1 LGHDT and CDR2 YNNKEL (reference sequence).